This TCR beta chain was captured by sequencing in a study of blood T cell repertoires in COVID-19 (TCRdb year 2020). Concerning the study at large: The collaborator samples originated in the United States, Italy and Spain and spanned the acute and convalescent phases of COVID-19. The material from the prospective study consisted of cDNA or gDNA derived from T cells, B-cell-depleted T cells, or PBMCs. Deeply sampled blood TCRbeta repertoires from subjects exposed to, actively infected with, or recovered from COVID-19 were included in the dataset. The repertoires were released in a freely available public database intended as a resource for research on the immune response to SARS-CoV-2. The samples were drawn from two sources: the first 160 participants of the ongoing ImmuneRACE study, and over 950 subjects contributed by 6 global collaborators. Nearly every sample came with metadata listing a de-identified subject ID, COVID-19 status, age in years and sex. HLA class I and class II types, where available, came from metadata supplied by the sample provider rather than from assay-based typing. The study at large found these results: How much clinical and demographic metadata was included differed by source and by participant, and the metadata was provided uncurated.

In the prospective study, participants were about 18 to 90 years old, resided in 25 or so geographic areas of the United States, and were enrolled through a virtual design. In the prospective study, cohorts were assigned on the basis of participant-reported clinical history obtained from a screening survey and a study questionnaire. In the prospective study, mobile phlebotomists collected whole blood, serum and a nasopharyngeal or oropharyngeal swab from each participant. Over a roughly 2-month period, participants in the prospective study had the option of providing additional blood draws and questionnaires. Before DNA extraction, blood samples from the prospective study were shipped at room temperature or frozen. TCRbeta CDR3 regions were amplified from genomic DNA by means of the immunoSEQ Assay, a bias-controlled multiplex PCR. The published analysis was carried out like this. Within the assay, amplification of reference gene primers was used to estimate how many nucleated cells each sample contained. To quantify the absolute abundance of each unique TCRbeta CDR3 rearrangement, sequence reads were collapsed and filtered. For each sample, productive Simpson clonality was calculated by taking the square root of Simpson's diversity index across productive rearrangements. TCRdb stores this immuneACCESS table with in-frame sequences only. Part of the clones is absent; in the studies checked, under half of the shortfall reflects unresolved V genes, and no reason is known for the rest. Clonal size and the V and J genes are those of that table, whereas D and trimming came from the DNA. Here the sample has about 210,000 clones; approximately 81% occur a single time. More than 8.5% of the sample rests with the top ten.

This clone was seen once. Its antigen is currently not known. Base qualities are not at hand, and no much larger clone is one base apart. The germline V and J ends show losses of 1 base and 4 bases respectively, and no gene match explains 6 bases of the junction. From its cysteine to its phenylalanine, the CDR3 spans 16 amino acids. Kept here is only the CDR3 DNA, which spans 48 bases and is read in frame from base 1. The germline V gene encodes CDR1 MDHEN and CDR2 SYDVKM. Specimen: PBMCs or T cells enriched from blood (not recorded which). The sequence joins TRBV28 to TRBJ2-5; 10 bases in the middle match TRBD2. This receptor was identified in a woman aged 45-65 years with acute COVID-19. The CDR3 here reads CASSLYGTSEGETQYF. In nucleotide form, the sequence is TGTGCCAGCAGTTTATATGGGACTAGCGAAGGAGAGACCCAGTACTTC.